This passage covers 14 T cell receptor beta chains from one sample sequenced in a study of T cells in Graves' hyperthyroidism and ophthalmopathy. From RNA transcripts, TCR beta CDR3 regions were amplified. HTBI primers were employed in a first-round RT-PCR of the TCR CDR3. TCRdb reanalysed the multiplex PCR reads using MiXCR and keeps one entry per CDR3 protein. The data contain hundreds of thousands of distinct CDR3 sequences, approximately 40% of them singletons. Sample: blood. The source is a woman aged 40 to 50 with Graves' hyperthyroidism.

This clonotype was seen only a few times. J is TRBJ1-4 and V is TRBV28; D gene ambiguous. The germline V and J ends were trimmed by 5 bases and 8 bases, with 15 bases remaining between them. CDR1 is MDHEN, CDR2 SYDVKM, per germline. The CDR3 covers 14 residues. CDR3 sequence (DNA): TGTGCCAGCAGTGACCTAGCCCTGGGGGAAAAACTGTTTTTT. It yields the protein CASSDLALGEKLFF. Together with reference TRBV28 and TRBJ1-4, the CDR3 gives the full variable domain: DVKVTQSSRYLVKRTGEKVFLECVQDMDHENMFWYRQDPGLGLRLIYFSYDVKMKEKGDIPEGYSVSREKKERFSLILESASTNQTSMYLCASSDLALGEKLFFGSGTQLSVL.

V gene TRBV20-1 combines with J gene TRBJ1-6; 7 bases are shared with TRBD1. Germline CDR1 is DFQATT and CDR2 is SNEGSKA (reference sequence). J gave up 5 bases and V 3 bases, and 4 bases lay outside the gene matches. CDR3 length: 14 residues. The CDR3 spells CSARTGSDNSPLHF. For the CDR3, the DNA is TGCAGTGCTAGGACAGGGAGTGATAATTCACCCCTCCACTTT.

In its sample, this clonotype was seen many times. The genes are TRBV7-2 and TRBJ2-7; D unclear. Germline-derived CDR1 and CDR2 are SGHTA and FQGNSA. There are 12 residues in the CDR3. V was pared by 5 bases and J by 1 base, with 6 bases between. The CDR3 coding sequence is TGTGCCAGCAGCGTAGGATCCTACGAGCAGTACTTC. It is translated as CASSVGSYEQYF.

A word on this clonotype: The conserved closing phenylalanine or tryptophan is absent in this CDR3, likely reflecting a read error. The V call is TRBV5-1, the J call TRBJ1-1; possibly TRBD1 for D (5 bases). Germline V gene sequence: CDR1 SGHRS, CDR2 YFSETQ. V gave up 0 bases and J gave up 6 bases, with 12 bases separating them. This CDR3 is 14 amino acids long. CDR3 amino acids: CASSLDGGLPEAFS. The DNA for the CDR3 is TGCGCCAGCAGCTTGGATGGGGGATTACCTGAAGCTTTCTCT.

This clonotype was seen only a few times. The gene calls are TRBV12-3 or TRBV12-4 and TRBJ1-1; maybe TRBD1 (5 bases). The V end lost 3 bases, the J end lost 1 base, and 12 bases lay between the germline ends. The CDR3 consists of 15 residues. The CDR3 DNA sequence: TGTGCCAGCAGTTTTTCTTACAGGCAGAACACTGAAGCTTTCTTT. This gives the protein CASSFSYRQNTEAFF.

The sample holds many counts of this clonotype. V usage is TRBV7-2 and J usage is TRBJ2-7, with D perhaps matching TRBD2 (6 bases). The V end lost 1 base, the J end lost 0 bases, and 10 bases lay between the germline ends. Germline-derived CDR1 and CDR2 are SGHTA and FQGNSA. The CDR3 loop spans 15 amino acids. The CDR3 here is CASSLGAGNSYEQYF. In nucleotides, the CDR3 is TGTGCCAGCAGCTTAGGGGCGGGGAACTCCTACGAGCAGTACTTC.

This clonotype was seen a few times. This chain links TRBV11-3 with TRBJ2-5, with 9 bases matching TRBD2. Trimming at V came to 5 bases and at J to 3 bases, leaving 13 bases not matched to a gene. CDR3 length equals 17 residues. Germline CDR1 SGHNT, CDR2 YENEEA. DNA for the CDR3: TGTGCCAGCAGCCAAAGCTTAGAGGCTAGCGGGAAAGAGACCCAGTACTTC. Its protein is CASSQSLEASGKETQYF.

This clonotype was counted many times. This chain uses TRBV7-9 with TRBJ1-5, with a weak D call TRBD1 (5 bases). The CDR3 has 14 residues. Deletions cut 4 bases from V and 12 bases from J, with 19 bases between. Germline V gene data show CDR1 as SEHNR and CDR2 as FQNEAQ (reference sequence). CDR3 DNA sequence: TGTGCCAGCAGCTCCCCAGACCGGGGGGACCGCCAGCATTTT. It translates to CASSSPDRGDRQHF.

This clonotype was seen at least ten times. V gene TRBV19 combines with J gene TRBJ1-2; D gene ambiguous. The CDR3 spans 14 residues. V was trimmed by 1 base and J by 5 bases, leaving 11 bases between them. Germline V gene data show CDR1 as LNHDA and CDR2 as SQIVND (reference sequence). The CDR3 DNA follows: TGTGCCAGTAGTATAGTCGCAGACCCGTATGGCTACACCTTC. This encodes CASSIVADPYGYTF.

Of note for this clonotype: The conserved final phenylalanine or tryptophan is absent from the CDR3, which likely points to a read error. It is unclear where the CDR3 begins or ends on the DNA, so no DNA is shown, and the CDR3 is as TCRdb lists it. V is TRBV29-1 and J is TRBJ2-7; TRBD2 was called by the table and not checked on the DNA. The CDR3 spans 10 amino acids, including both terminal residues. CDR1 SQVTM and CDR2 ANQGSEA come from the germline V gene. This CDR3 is CSVEDLSLAG.

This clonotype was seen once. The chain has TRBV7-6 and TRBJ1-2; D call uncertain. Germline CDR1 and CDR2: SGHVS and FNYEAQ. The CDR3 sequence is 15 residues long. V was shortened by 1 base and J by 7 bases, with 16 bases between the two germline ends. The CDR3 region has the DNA TGTGCCAGCAGCTTAGATTGGATCTCCCCCGGTGGCTACACCTTC. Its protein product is CASSLDWISPGGYTF.

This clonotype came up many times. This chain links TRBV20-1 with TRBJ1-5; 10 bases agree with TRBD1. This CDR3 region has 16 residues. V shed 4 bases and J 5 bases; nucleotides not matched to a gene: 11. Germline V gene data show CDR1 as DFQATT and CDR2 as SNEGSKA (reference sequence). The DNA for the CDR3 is TGCAGTGCTATTCGACAGGGGGCGTCGGAATATCAGCCCCAGCATTTT. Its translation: CSAIRQGASEYQPQHF.

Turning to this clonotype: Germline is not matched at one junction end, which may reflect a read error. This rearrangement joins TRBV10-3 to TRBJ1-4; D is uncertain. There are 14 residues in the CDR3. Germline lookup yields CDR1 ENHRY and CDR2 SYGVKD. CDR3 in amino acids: CASSSALLREKLFF. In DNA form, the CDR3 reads TGTGCCAGCAGTTCGGCCCTCTTGCGTGAAAAACTGTTTTTT.

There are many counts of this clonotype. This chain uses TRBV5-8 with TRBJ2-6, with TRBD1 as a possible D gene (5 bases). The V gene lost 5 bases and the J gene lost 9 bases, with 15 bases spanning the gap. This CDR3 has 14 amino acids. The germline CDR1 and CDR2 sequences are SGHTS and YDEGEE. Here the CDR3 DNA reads TGTGCCAGCAGACCTGACAGAGGCGGCAACGTCCTGACTTTC. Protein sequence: CASRPDRGGNVLTF.